This T cell receptor beta chain was observed in a study of cytomegalovirus exposure and HLA in healthy donors. CDR3 size: 14 residues. Per germline, CDR1 SGHRS and CDR2 YFSETQ. Between the trimmed V and J ends, which lost 4 bases and 4 bases, there was a span of 14 bases. Only in-frame clones appear in the TCRdb table, and some are missing; sequencing was by immunoSEQ multiplex PCR. In the table there are about 120,000 clones, about 85% of which are singletons. The chain links TRBV5-1 to TRBJ2-5; TRBD2 might be the D (6 bases). The TCR originated in a woman aged 25-40 years in good health and CMV-seronegative. What was sequenced was PBMCs. Here the CDR3 DNA reads TGCGCCAGCAGCACGGGGACTGTGAGAGAGACCCAGTACTTC. Residues: CASSTGTVRETQYF.